The 17 T cell receptor beta chains given below trace back to one sample, sequenced in a study of shared clonotypes between healthy human individuals. Naivety among CD8 cells was defined by CD45RO negativity and positive CCR7 selection, thereby excluding terminally differentiated effector memory CD45RA+ cells. Here immunoSEQ multiplex PCR was the method, and the copy in TCRdb shows in-frame clones only, minus some. In the table there are roughly 2.1 million clones, about 92% of which are singletons. Source material: naive CD8+ T cells from PBMCs. The source of these receptors is a man aged 18 to 30 in good health. Some clones in this sample may be carry-over from other donors' samples.

The chain uses TRBV7-3 and TRBJ2-2; 13 nucleotides agree with TRBD2. V lost 4 bases, J lost 6 bases, and 8 bases stayed unmatched. Germline V gene data show CDR1 as SGHTA and CDR2 as FQGTGA. The CDR3 is 17 amino acids. The CDR3 here is CASSSPGTSGIAGELFF. The CDR3 nucleotides read TGTGCCAGCAGCTCGCCCGGGACTAGCGGGATAGCCGGGGAGCTGTTTTTT. Variable domain in full (rest from reference TRBV7-3 and TRBJ2-2): GAGVSQTPSNKVTEKGKYVELRCDPISGHTALYWYRQSLGQGPEFLIYFQGTGAADDSGLPNDRFFAVRPEGSVSTLKIQRTERGDSAVYLCASSSPGTSGIAGELFFGEGSRLTVL.

CDR3 loop: CASSPTGGVGHNEQFF. As DNA, the CDR3 is TGTGCCAGCAGCCCAACAGGGGGGGTGGGGCACAATGAGCAGTTCTTC. The chain carries TRBV7-9 and TRBJ2-1; TRBD1 is a possible D gene (8 bases). Germline CDR1 SEHNR, CDR2 FQNEAQ (reference sequence). V was shortened by 5 bases and J by 5 bases, with 19 bases between the two germline ends. CDR3 size: 16 residues.

This rearrangement joins TRBV7-9 to TRBJ1-1; D is ambiguous. The CDR3 contains 14 residues. The V end lost 5 bases, the J end lost 0 bases, and 10 bases lay between the germline ends. The germline V gene has CDR1 SEHNR and CDR2 FQNEAQ (reference sequence). CDR3 nucleotide sequence: TGTGCCAGCAGCCCTAAATTTATGAACACTGAAGCTTTCTTT. Its translation: CASSPKFMNTEAFF.

The chain couples TRBV6-6 to TRBJ2-2; D unresolved. CDR1 and CDR2 from the germline V gene are MNHNY and SVGAGI (reference sequence). This CDR3 comprises 15 residues. The V gene lost 2 bases and the J gene lost 1 base, with 8 bases spanning the gap. CDR3 sequence (DNA): TGTGCCAGCAGTTACGTAGGGATGAACACCGGGGAGCTGTTTTTT. Translating it yields CASSYVGMNTGELFF.

The CDR3 sequence: CASSLTSGRGNEQFF. The CDR3 DNA sequence: TGTGCCAGCAGCTTAACTAGCGGGAGAGGAAATGAGCAGTTCTTC. The chain uses TRBV11-2 and TRBJ2-1; 11 bases are a match to TRBD2. This CDR3 contains 15 residues. The J segment lost 7 bases and the V segment lost 2 bases, leaving 4 bases of the junction unmatched. Per the germline V gene, CDR1 is SGHAT and CDR2 is FQNNGV.

The chain couples TRBV19 to TRBJ2-1; 8 bases agree with TRBD2. V dropped 0 bases and J dropped 6; count of bases not matched to a gene: 7. Germline loops: CDR1 LNHDA, CDR2 SQIVND (reference sequence). The CDR3 has 16 residues. The CDR3 sequence: CASSIDRSGSGNEQFF. The CDR3 DNA is TGTGCCAGTAGTATAGACAGAAGCGGGAGCGGCAATGAGCAGTTCTTC.

The chain combines TRBV11-2 with TRBJ1-5; TRBD1 might be the D (5 bases). V lost 5 bases and J lost 0, with 11 bases in between. The CDR3 has 15 amino acids. Germline assignment: CDR1 SGHAT and CDR2 FQNNGV. The chain's CDR3 is CASSDSLYSNQPQHF. The CDR3 DNA sequence: TGTGCCAGCAGCGACAGCCTTTATAGCAATCAGCCCCAGCATTTT.

To note about this clone: The same CDR3 also results from other DNA sequences found in this sample. The chain recombines TRBV9 with TRBJ1-1, with no clear D. Trimming cost V 4 bases and J 7 bases, with 11 bases left between them. This CDR3 has 12 residues. Germline V CDR1 and CDR2: SGDLS, YYNGEE. The CDR3 nucleotides are TGTGCCAGCAGCCCCCGCCCCGGTGAAGCTTTCTTT. Encoded protein: CASSPRPGEAFF.

The gene calls are TRBV7-2 and TRBJ2-7; 8 nucleotides align to TRBD2. This CDR3 contains 15 residues. Losses at the gene ends were 5 bases for V and 3 bases for J; bases not matched to a gene: 9. CDR1 is SGHTA and CDR2 is FQGNSA in the germline V gene. CDR3 DNA: TGTGCCAGCAGCCCTAGCGGGCCCAACGTCTACGAGCAGTACTTC. Amino acids: CASSPSGPNVYEQYF.

The chain joins TRBV19 to TRBJ1-5, with D uncertain. This CDR3 spans 14 amino acids. The V end lost 7 bases, the J end lost 3 bases, and 13 bases lay between the germline ends. Germline lookup yields CDR1 LNHDA and CDR2 SQIVND (reference sequence). CDR3 sequence: CASIGGSFNQPQHF. DNA of the CDR3: TGTGCCAGTATTGGAGGAAGCTTCAATCAGCCCCAGCATTTT.

The genes are TRBV28 and TRBJ1-2; 8 nucleotides line up with TRBD1. Trimming cost V 4 bases and J 4 bases; bases outside gene matches: 14. The CDR3 extends over 17 amino acids. Germline V gives CDR1 MDHEN, CDR2 SYDVKM. CDR3 nucleotide sequence: TGTGCCAGCAGTTCGGACAGGGAAGTTGGGAATCTCTATGGCTACACCTTC. This translates into CASSSDREVGNLYGYTF.

CDR3 coding DNA: TGTGCCAGCAGTTTATTTTTAGGGACTCTAAACACCGGGGAGCTGTTTTTT. The encoded protein is CASSLFLGTLNTGELFF. This chain links TRBV27 with TRBJ2-2; TRBD2 is a possible D gene (6 bases). V lost 1 base and J 2 bases, leaving 14 bases between the germline ends. This CDR3 comprises 17 residues. Germline V CDR1 and CDR2: MNHEY, SMNVEV (reference sequence).

J is TRBJ1-5 and V is TRBV6-4, with D possibly being TRBD1 (6 bases). Trimming took 3 bases from V and 6 from J, leaving 12 bases between them. The CDR3 consists of 14 residues. Germline lookup yields CDR1 MRHNA and CDR2 SNTAGT. This CDR3 is CASSEGGAGQPQHF. CDR3 in DNA: TGTGCCAGCAGTGAAGGGGGGGCAGGTCAGCCCCAGCATTTT.

The J gene is TRBJ1-1, the V gene TRBV19; D gene unclear. Germline CDR1 LNHDA, CDR2 SQIVND (reference sequence). Trimming removed 8 bases at V and 0 bases at J, with 10 bases between. The length of the CDR3 is 13 residues. The CDR3: CASVKGVNTEAFF. The CDR3 bases are TGTGCCAGTGTGAAGGGCGTGAACACTGAAGCTTTCTTT.

Notes on this clone: The sample holds other DNA sequences that translate to the same CDR3. The chain combines TRBV14 with TRBJ2-1; unclear D gene. Germline V gene data show CDR1 as SGHDN and CDR2 as FVKESK. The CDR3 runs to 13 residues. Trimming removed 1 base at V and 4 bases at J, with 5 bases between. The CDR3 coding sequence is TGTGCCAGCAGCCAAGGTGCGTACAATGAGCAGTTCTTC. Translating it yields CASSQGAYNEQFF.

The chain uses TRBV6-5 and TRBJ1-2; TRBD1 aligns across 7 bases. CDR1 MNHEY and CDR2 SVGAGI come from the germline V gene. CDR3 size: 14 residues. The V segment lost 5 bases and the J segment 5 bases; nucleotides outside the gene matches: 8. The CDR3 DNA reads TGTGCCAGCAGTGTTTCGACAGGGCATTATGGCTACACCTTC. Protein: CASSVSTGHYGYTF.

This clone was detected only once. V gene TRBV6-5 combines with J gene TRBJ2-7; the D is unclear. The CDR3 runs 16 residues. The germline CDR1 and CDR2 sequences are MNHEY and SVGAGI. V shed 0 bases and J shed 2 bases, with 14 bases lying between them. CDR3 sequence: CASSYSVGHLAYEQYF. In nucleotides, the CDR3 is TGTGCCAGCAGTTACTCGGTCGGGCATCTAGCCTACGAGCAGTACTTC.